A single sample is the source of the 18 T cell receptor beta chains below, sequenced in a study of radiation and T cells in renal cell carcinoma. Time point denoted: blood 4 weeks post-SBRT, at nephrectomy. As to treatment: 15 Gy SBRT to primary tumor, nephrectomy 4 weeks later. Measured with immunoSEQ multiplex PCR; TCRdb has only the in-frame clones, and not every one. The data hold around 95,000 clones, with around 83% observed a single time. The sample consisted of blood, taken from a patient whose treatment included radiotherapy and nephrectomy. The receptors derive from a man between 60 and 75 years old with renal cell carcinoma.

This clone showed up just once. The chain couples TRBV29-1 to TRBJ1-1; the D is unclear. This CDR3 is 12 amino acids long. V was cut by 4 bases and J by 0 bases, with 6 bases left in between. Per the germline V gene, CDR1 is SQVTM and CDR2 is ANQGSEA. The DNA for the CDR3 is TGCAGCGTTGGACTGATGAACACTGAAGCTTTCTTT. Its protein is CSVGLMNTEAFF.

The chain uses TRBV7-9 and TRBJ2-7, with 12 positions matching TRBD2. The CDR3 is 17 residues long. CDR1 is SEHNR, CDR2 FQNEAQ, per germline (reference sequence). Trimming took 6 bases from V and 2 from J; bases not matched to a gene: 11. In DNA, the CDR3 is TGTGCCAGCAGTTTGACTAGCGGGGGCCCACTCACCTACGAGCAGTACTTC. As protein: CASSLTSGGPLTYEQYF.

This clone was detected only a few times. This chain's CDR3 is CASSLSLSYTF. CDR3 sequence (DNA): TGTGCCAGCAGTTTATCTCTTAGCTACACCTTC. The chain has TRBV28 and TRBJ1-2; D not certain. V was pared by 1 base and J by 9 bases, with 6 bases between. Germline lookup yields CDR1 MDHEN and CDR2 SYDVKM. The CDR3 covers 11 residues.

V usage is TRBV5-4 and J usage is TRBJ1-5; D not resolved. The CDR3 sequence is 14 residues long. Germline V gives CDR1 SGHNT, CDR2 YYREEE (reference sequence). V shed 5 bases and J shed 5 bases, with 14 bases lying between them. In DNA form, the CDR3 reads TGTGCCAGCAGTTCGGGCCCAACTCATCAGCCCCAGCATTTT. This translates into CASSSGPTHQPQHF.

The CDR3 loop is CASSLAGGADTGELFF. CDR3 in DNA: TGTGCCAGCTCATTGGCAGGGGGCGCAGACACCGGGGAGCTGTTTTTT. The genes are TRBV18 and TRBJ2-2; 8 bases align to TRBD1. From germline, CDR1 is KGHSH and CDR2 LQKENI. V was clipped by 5 bases and J by 3 bases; unmatched bases: 8. The CDR3 consists of 16 residues. Full variable domain (outside the CDR3, taken from reference TRBV18 and TRBJ2-2): NAGVMQNPRHLVRRRGQEARLRCSPMKGHSHVYWYRQLPEEGLKFMVYLQKENIIDESGMPKERFSAEFPKEGPSILRIQQVVRGDSAAYFCASSLAGGADTGELFFGEGSRLTVL.

The chain recombines TRBV7-2 with TRBJ2-1; D remains unclear. Germline V gene lookup returns CDR1 SGHTA and CDR2 FQGNSA. V lost 3 bases to trimming and J lost 8 bases, with 8 bases between them. The CDR3 covers 12 residues. CDR3 in DNA: TGTGCCAGCAGCTTTTTTTACCATGAGCAGTTCTTC. It encodes CASSFFYHEQFF.

This chain joins TRBV6-5 and TRBJ2-3, with 11 positions matching TRBD2. CDR1 and CDR2 (germline): MNHEY, SVGAGI. The CDR3 covers 14 residues. V was pared by 5 bases and J by 7 bases, with 5 bases of the junction left unmatched. The CDR3 bases are TGTGCCAGCAGTCCGGGACTAGCGGCAAATACGCAGTATTTT. Translated, it gives CASSPGLAANTQYF.

The chain carries TRBV6-5 and TRBJ2-1, with 7 bases aligning to TRBD2. The length of the CDR3 is 15 residues. Looked up from germline, CDR1 is MNHEY and CDR2 is SVGAGI. The trim removed 6 bases at V and 2 bases at J, leaving 7 bases unmatched. The chain's CDR3 is CASSPTGGTYNEQFF. CDR3 nucleotides: TGTGCCAGCAGCCCCACGGGAGGAACCTACAATGAGCAGTTCTTC.

The CDR3 spells CASSENTGELFF. Here the CDR3 DNA reads TGCGCCAGCAGCGAGAACACCGGGGAGCTGTTTTTT. This chain joins TRBV5-1 and TRBJ2-2; no definite D call. Germline V lookup: CDR1 SGHRS, CDR2 YFSETQ. This CDR3 is 12 amino acids long. The V and J ends lost 4 bases and 1 base respectively, with 2 bases between them. Supplemented by reference TRBV5-1 and TRBJ2-2, the full variable domain reads KAGVTQTPRYLIKTRGQQVTLSCSPISGHRSVSWYQQTPGQGLQFLFEYFSETQRNKGNFPGRFSGRQFSNSRSEMNVSTLELGDSALYLCASSENTGELFFGEGSRLTVL.

The chain links TRBV28 to TRBJ1-1; D may be TRBD1 (5 bases). The CDR3 is 11 amino acids. The germline V gene has CDR1 MDHEN and CDR2 SYDVKM. With 5 bases removed from V and 8 bases from J, the gap between germline ends came to 9 bases. CDR3 DNA: TGTGCCAGCAGTCGGACACGGGAAGCTTTCTTT. Its protein product is CASSRTREAFF.

This chain joins TRBV2 and TRBJ1-3; maybe TRBD1 (6 bases). CDR3 size: 15 residues. V lost 6 bases and J 0 bases, leaving 12 bases between the germline ends. CDR1 and CDR2 (germline): SNHLY, FYNNEI. The CDR3 sequence: CASSLDRSSGNTIYF. The CDR3, as DNA: TGTGCCAGCAGCTTAGACAGGTCCTCTGGAAACACCATATATTTT.

This clone was detected only once. The J gene is TRBJ1-2, the V gene TRBV5-4, with 12 bases matching TRBD1. CDR1 SGHNT and CDR2 YYREEE come from the germline V gene (reference sequence). This CDR3 is 14 amino acids long. The ends lost 0 bases at V and 8 bases at J; junction bases unmatched: 2. The CDR3 coding sequence is TGTGCCAGCAGCTTGGCCGGGACAGGGGGCGGCTACACCTTC. Translated: CASSLAGTGGGYTF.

The CDR3 bases are TGCGCCAGCAGCCAAGAACCCGGCACAGGGGCCGGGGAGCTGTTTTTT. Residues: CASSQEPGTGAGELFF. This chain connects TRBV4-1 to TRBJ2-2; TRBD1 matches 7 bases. Germline V gives CDR1 MGHRA, CDR2 YSYEKL. V lost 0 bases and J lost 6; bases outside the gene matches: 7. The CDR3 runs to 16 residues.

The CDR3, as DNA: TGTGCCAGCAGCCAAGAGCGGGGGGCCCGCGTTGCAAACACCATATATTTT. This translates into CASSQERGARVANTIYF. The rearrangement uses TRBV4-2 and TRBJ1-3, with a weak D call TRBD1 (6 bases). Trimming removed 0 bases from V and 6 bases from J, with 18 bases in between. Germline V gene lookup returns CDR1 LGHNA and CDR2 YNFKEQ. CDR3 length equals 17 residues.

The chain couples TRBV25-1 to TRBJ1-5; the match to TRBD1 covers 9 bases. Germline V lookup: CDR1 MGHDK, CDR2 SYGVNS. The CDR3 is 14 residues long. The J segment lost 6 bases and the V segment lost 2 bases, leaving 2 bases of the junction unmatched. CDR3 sequence: CASSETGGFQPQHF. In nucleotides, the CDR3 is TGTGCCAGCAGTGAAACAGGGGGCTTTCAGCCCCAGCATTTT.

The V gene is TRBV7-8, the J gene TRBJ1-5; D ambiguous. From germline, CDR1 is SGHVS and CDR2 FQNEAQ. There are 17 residues in the CDR3. V gave up 0 bases and J gave up 6 bases, with 18 bases separating them. The CDR3 bases are TGTGCCAGCAGCTTAGCGACGGCTAGACCCTATCCTCAGCCCCAGCATTTT. This encodes CASSLATARPYPQPQHF.

The chain employs TRBV19 and TRBJ2-6, with D hard to call. The V end lost 6 bases, the J end lost 0 bases, and 9 bases lay between the germline ends. Germline V lookup: CDR1 LNHDA, CDR2 SQIVND (reference sequence). The CDR3 runs 15 residues. CDR3 loop: CASSGARSGANVLTF. The CDR3, as DNA: TGTGCCAGTAGCGGCGCCCGCTCTGGGGCCAACGTCCTGACTTTC.

The J gene is TRBJ2-1, the V gene TRBV2; TRBD2 aligns across 16 bases. The ends lost 6 bases at V and 4 bases at J; junction bases unmatched: 3. CDR1 and CDR2 (germline): SNHLY, FYNNEI. The CDR3 spans 16 residues. The CDR3 DNA reads TGTGCCAGCAGCGGGACTAGCGGGGGGGTATACAATGAGCAGTTCTTC. Residues: CASSGTSGGVYNEQFF. Variable domain in full (rest from reference TRBV2 and TRBJ2-1): EPEVTQTPSHQVTQMGQEVILRCVPISNHLYFYWYRQILGQKVEFLVSFYNNEISEKSEIFDDQFSVERPDGSNFTLKIRSTKLEDSAMYFCASSGTSGGVYNEQFFGPGTRLTVL.